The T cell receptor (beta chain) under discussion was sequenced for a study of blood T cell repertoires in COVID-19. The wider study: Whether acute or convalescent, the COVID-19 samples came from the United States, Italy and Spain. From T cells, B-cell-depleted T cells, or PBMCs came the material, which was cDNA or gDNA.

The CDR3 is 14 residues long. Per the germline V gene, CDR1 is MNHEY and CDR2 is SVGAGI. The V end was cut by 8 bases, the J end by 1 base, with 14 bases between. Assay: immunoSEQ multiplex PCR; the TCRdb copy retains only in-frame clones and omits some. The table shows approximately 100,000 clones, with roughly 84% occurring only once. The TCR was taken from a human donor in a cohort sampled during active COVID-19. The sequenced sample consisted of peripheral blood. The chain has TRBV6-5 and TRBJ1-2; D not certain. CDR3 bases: TGTGCCAGCCTTTGGGCAGCTAATAACTATGGCTACACCTTC. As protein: CASLWAANNYGYTF.